The sequence of this T cell receptor (beta chain) was determined in a study of persistence of HIV-infected CD4 T cells (dated by TCRdb to the early 2020s). About the study as a whole: The median time the participants had spent on suppressive ART was 8 years. Peripheral blood samples of up to about 180 mL were obtained at multiple time points, with the exception of two participants, for whom leukapheresis was performed at a single time point. Anti-CD3/anti-CD28 stimulation activated a higher proportion of cells, with a lower memory fraction, than antigen stimulation. The TCR cluster analysis across participants included roughly eight participants for CMV and over five participants for Gag. TCRbeta sequencing assessed the clonality of all cells in each sorted population, while proviral sequencing assessed the clonality of infected cells. CMV- and HIV-1 Gag-responding CD4+ T cells were isolated from ART-treated individuals so that antigen-driven clonal expansion of HIV-1-infected cells could be examined.

Taken with the paper, the label for treatment or condition translates to: suppressive antiretroviral therapy. As a nonspecific positive control representing the CD4+ T cell repertoire, cells were stimulated with anti-CD3/anti-CD28 magnetic beads. Sorting of responding CD4+ T cells was based on upregulation of both CD40 ligand and CD69. Participants were HIV-1-infected adults who started suppressive ART during chronic infection. Participants had undetectable plasma HIV-1 RNA below 50 copies/mL for at least 4 years. To be included, participants needed a CD4+ T cell count above 400 cells/uL and a positive CMV serology. Before stimulation, PBMCs were isolated using density centrifugation and then depleted of CD8+ T cells. For 18 hours, CD8-depleted PBMCs were stimulated with anti-CD28/CD49d costimulation, a CD40-blocking antibody, and enfuvirtide, which was added to prevent new infections. Cell sorting was done on a Beckman Coulter MoFlo Legacy or XDP sorter, and dead cells were excluded with propidium iodide. The QIAamp DNA Mini Kit was used for genomic DNA extraction from samples above one million cells, and the Quick-DNA Microprep Kit was used otherwise.

Concerning this clone itself: The target of this receptor is not known. It has no much larger one-base neighbor in the sample; base qualities were not kept.

The immunoSEQ hsTCRB assay version 4, run in survey mode, was used to sequence TCRbeta repertoires from genomic DNA. Genomic DNA was diluted to about 9.1 ng/uL, using up to 1 ug per sample for TCRbeta sequencing. On the study's bioinformatics: TCRbeta data were analyzed in ImmunoSeq Analyzer 3.0, with diversity computed on productive nucleotide rearrangements. The improved Chao index was used to estimate lower-bound TCR diversity, and the Gini coefficient was used to estimate clonality using the Immunarch R package. Different nucleotide rearrangements encoding the same CDR3beta amino acid sequence were treated as distinct clonotypes. Differential abundance analysis identified TCRbeta sequences significantly enriched in antigen-responding cells relative to anti-CD3/anti-CD28-activated cells. GLIPH2 clustered TCRs by predicted peptide-MHC specificity, both within individual participants and across merged participant data sets. TCRdb provides this immuneACCESS table in a form limited to in-frame rearrangements. Some clones are lacking; in checked studies, under half of them reflect an unresolved V gene, and why the rest are absent is not known. The V and J calls and clone size were taken over from that table, and D and trimming were inferred from the DNA. For this sample there are more than 35,000 clones; 80% to 95% appear just once. Under 2% of the sample is taken by the ten largest.

The CDR3, cysteine through phenylalanine, is 14 amino acids long. Just CDR3 DNA is preserved here, 42 bases in frame from base 1. Via the germline V gene (reference sequence), CDR1 is LGHDT and CDR2 YNNKEL. At the junction V is shortened by 4 bases and J by 3 bases, with 12 bases in between. Here is what the overall study found, with its caveats: Restriction of bulk TCR analyses to the rare CMV-responding cells that actually carried HIV-1 proviruses was not possible. TCRbeta richness in CMV- and Gag-responding cells was significantly lower than in anti-CD3/anti-CD28-responding cells; CMV-responding cells had higher oligoclonality than CD3/CD28-stimulated and Gag-responding cells. The study involved few individuals and tested only a limited range of antigens. A correlation was observed between TCR oligoclonality and proviral oligoclonality within the same sorted populations. Antigen-responding cells were enriched for expanded CDR3beta sequences that were degenerate, which suggests that CD4+ responses to CMV and Gag underwent convergent selection.

The sample in question was CD4+ T cells sorted from PBMCs after 18-hour stimulation, obtained from a patient who received antiretroviral therapy. The sample's cell subset or site, from its label and the paper: CD40L+CD69+ CD4 T cells responding to anti-CD3/anti-CD28 beads, representing the overall repertoire. The V and J segments used are TRBV3-1 (or the pseudogene TRBV3-2) and TRBJ1-2, with TRBD1 perhaps the D gene, on 5 matching bases. The sequence derives from an adult man with HIV who was CMV-seropositive. The nucleotide sequence is given as TGTGCCAGCAGCCGGGGGAAGTCGTACTATGGCTACACCTTC. Translated, it gives CASSRGKSYYGYTF.